Here is one T cell receptor (beta chain) with its context. These data belong to a study of shared T cell receptors in the human thymus. Trimming took off 1 base at V and 5 bases at J, with 14 bases between the two ends. The CDR3 sequence is 15 residues long. CDR1 is MGHRA and CDR2 is YSYEKL in the germline V gene. This table comes from immunoSEQ multiplex PCR, and its TCRdb copy is limited to in-frame clones, with some not included. The sample shows some 640,000 clones, more than 75% of them seen only once. These data were likewise used in another study, on human thymus T cells. That paper states: Thymus tissue for the work was resected from patients undergoing corrective heart surgery.

This chain links TRBV4-1 with TRBJ2-5; possible D gene TRBD2, 6 bases. The sample was thymocytes. This sequence originates from a boy under three years old with a congenital heart defect. For the CDR3, the DNA is TGCGCCAGCAGCCAAGGGGTGCGGGAAGCGGAGACCCAGTACTTC. It codes for CASSQGVREAETQYF.